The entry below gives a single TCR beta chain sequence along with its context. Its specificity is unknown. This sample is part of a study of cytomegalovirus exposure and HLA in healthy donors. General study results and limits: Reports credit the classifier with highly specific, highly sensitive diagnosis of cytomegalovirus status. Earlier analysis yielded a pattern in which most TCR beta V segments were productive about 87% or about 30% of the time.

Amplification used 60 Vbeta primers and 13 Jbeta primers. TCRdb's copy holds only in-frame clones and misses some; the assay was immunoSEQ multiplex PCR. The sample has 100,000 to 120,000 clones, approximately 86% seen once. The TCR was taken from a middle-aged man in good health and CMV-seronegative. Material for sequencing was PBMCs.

CDR3 in amino acids: CASSPTGTGERQPQHF. The CDR3 coding sequence is TGTGCCAGCAGTCCGACCGGGACAGGAGAACGTCAGCCCCAGCATTTT. The V and J genes are TRBV28 and TRBJ1-5, with 8 bases that match TRBD1. The germline V gene encodes CDR1 MDHEN and CDR2 SYDVKM. J gave up 6 bases and V 5 bases, and 12 bases lay outside the gene matches. This CDR3 spans 16 amino acids.